This T cell receptor (beta chain) was documented in a study of beta chain features in type 1 diabetes. Study at large: Examined across all samples were over 85 million sorted cells. Study-wide results and caveats: TCRB CDR3s were moderately but significantly shorter in Type 1 diabetes patients in all four CD4+ subsets. There were fewer insertions and more deletions at the VDJ junctions of type 1 diabetes patients.

Sorted populations all exceeded 95% purity. As concerns this clone: Its antigen is currently unknown.

Sequencing targeted expressed TCRB transcripts, as all isolated RNA had been reverse transcribed. The assay was immunoSEQ multiplex PCR, and TCRdb's table has in-frame clones only and misses some. The profile shows about 120,000 clones, around 15% of them singletons. V lost 2 bases to trimming and J lost 7 bases, with 17 bases between them. Germline CDR1 reads SGHTA; CDR2 reads FQGNSA. The CDR3 is 16 amino acids. The receptor was derived from a man aged 18 to 30 with type 1 diabetes. Source material: central memory CD4+ T cells from blood. This rearrangement joins TRBV7-2 to TRBJ2-2; D may correspond to TRBD1 or TRBD2 (5 bases each). The chain's CDR3 is CASSLMGPGSGGELFF. CDR3 DNA sequence: TGTGCCAGCAGCTTAATGGGACCAGGGAGTGGCGGGGAGCTGTTTTTT.